This T cell receptor beta chain was sequenced during a study of T cell responses to AZD1222 COVID-19 vaccine. About the study: Second-dose intervals of approximately 4 or approximately 12 weeks were pooled. Findings of the study overall: The donor group comprised mostly white British people and more females; the analysis possibly underestimated clonal diversity. After the peak T cell response, and only then, were repertoires sampled.

Only in-frame clones appear in the TCRdb table, and some are missing; sequencing was by immunoSEQ multiplex PCR. The sample holds approximately 170,000 clones, around 93% seen once. CDR1 SGHRS and CDR2 YFSETQ come from the germline V gene. This CDR3 is 14 amino acids long. V was clipped by 5 bases and J by 7 bases; unmatched bases: 7. Of note for this clone: Its matching antigen is unknown.

The chain is built from TRBV5-1 and TRBJ2-7; the match to TRBD2 covers 12 bases. This clonotype was sampled from an adult in good health. Here the sequenced sample was peripheral blood, taken on day 0 of AZD1222 vaccination. The CDR3 sequence is CASRLAGGPDEQYF. The CDR3 nucleotides are TGCGCCAGCAGACTAGCGGGAGGCCCGGATGAGCAGTACTTC.